This T cell receptor beta chain was captured in a study of post-analysis software for immune sequencing data. General study findings and limits: A significant reduction in normalized Chao1 diversity was observed in multiple sclerosis patients versus controls. In patients, roughly 5 TRBV segments were more frequent than in controls, with TRBV5-6, TRBV5-1 and TRBV20-1 among them.

This clonotype was counted between two and nine times. Its target is unknown. Trimming stripped 6 bases from V and 2 bases from J, with 14 bases between. There are 13 residues in the CDR3. The germline V gene has CDR1 DFQATT and CDR2 SNEGSKA (reference sequence). Unique molecular identifiers tagged the TCR beta cDNA libraries. Via MiXCR, TCRdb re-called the PCR reads, giving one row per CDR3 protein. This table holds 550,000 to 700,000 distinct CDR3 sequences, roughly two fifths found once. The rearrangement uses TRBV20-1 and TRBJ2-7, with D perhaps assigned TRBD1 or TRBD2 (5 bases each). The TCR was taken from a girl aged 10-17 years with multiple sclerosis. The sequencing input was blood. CDR3 coding DNA: TGCAGTGCAGACCGGGACCCTGCCTACGAGCAGTACTTC. Translated, it gives CSADRDPAYEQYF.